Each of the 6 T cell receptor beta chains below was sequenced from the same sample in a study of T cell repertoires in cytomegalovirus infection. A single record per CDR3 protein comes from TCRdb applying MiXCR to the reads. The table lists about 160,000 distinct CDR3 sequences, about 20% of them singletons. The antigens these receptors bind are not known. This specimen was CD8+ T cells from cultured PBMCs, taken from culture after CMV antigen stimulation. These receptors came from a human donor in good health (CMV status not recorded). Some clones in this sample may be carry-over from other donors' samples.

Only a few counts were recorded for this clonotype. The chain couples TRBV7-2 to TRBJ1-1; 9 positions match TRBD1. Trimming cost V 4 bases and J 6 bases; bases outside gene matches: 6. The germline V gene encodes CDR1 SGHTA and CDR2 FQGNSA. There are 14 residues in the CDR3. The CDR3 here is CASSSGTGTPEAFF. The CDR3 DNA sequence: TGTGCCAGCAGCTCCGGGACAGGGACCCCTGAAGCTTTCTTT.

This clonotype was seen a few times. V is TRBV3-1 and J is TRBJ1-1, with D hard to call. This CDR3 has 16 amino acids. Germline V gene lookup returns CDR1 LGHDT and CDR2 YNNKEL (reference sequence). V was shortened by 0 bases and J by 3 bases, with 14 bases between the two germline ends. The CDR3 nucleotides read TGTGCCAGCAGCCAAGATTCACGCGGCAGCTACACTGAAGCTTTCTTT. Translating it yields CASSQDSRGSYTEAFF.

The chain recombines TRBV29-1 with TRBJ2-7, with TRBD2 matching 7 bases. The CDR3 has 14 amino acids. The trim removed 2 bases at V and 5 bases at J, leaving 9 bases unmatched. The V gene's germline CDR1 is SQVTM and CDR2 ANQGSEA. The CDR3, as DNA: TGCAGCGTTGAAAAGGAGGGGAGGGTCCACGAGCAGTACTTC. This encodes CSVEKEGRVHEQYF.

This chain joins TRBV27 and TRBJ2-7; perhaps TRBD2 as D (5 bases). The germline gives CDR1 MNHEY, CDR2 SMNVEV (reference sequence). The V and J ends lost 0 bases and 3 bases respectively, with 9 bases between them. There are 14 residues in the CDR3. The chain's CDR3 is CASSLSSGNYEQYF. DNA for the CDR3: TGTGCCAGCAGTTTATCATCGGGGAACTACGAGCAGTACTTC.

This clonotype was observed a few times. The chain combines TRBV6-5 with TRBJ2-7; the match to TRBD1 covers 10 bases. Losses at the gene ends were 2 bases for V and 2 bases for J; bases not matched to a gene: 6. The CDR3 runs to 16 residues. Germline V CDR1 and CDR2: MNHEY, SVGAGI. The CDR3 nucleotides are TGTGCCAGCAGTTACGTGGGGGACAGGGGCACCTACGAGCAGTACTTC. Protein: CASSYVGDRGTYEQYF.

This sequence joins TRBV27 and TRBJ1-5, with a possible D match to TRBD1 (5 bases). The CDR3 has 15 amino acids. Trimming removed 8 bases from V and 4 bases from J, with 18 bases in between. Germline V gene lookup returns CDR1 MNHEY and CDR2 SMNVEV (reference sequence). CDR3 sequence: CASRGGFEGNQPQHF. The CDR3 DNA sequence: TGTGCCAGCCGTGGGGGTTTTGAGGGAAATCAGCCCCAGCATTTT.